Listed below are T cell receptor beta chains from one sample, sequenced in a study of human T cells and chemical hapten exposure. TCRdb reprocessed the RACE reads with MiXCR, giving one entry per CDR3 protein. Altogether 80,000 to 95,000 distinct CDR3 sequences are present, 9.5% to 12% being singletons, with the ten largest covering 2.2%. The starting material was whole blood, obtained in connection with sensitization to the hapten diphenylcyclopropenone (DPC). These receptors were obtained from a man aged 35 to 55 with alopecia areata. Some clones in this sample may be carry-over from other donors' samples. CDR3s include the opening cysteine and the closing phenylalanine or tryptophan. The D gene is left open where the match is weak. Clone sizes are given selectively: once, few, many, or a class where the clone is expanded.

D gene	V gene	clone size	J gene	CDR3 protein	CDR3 DNA
-	TRBV4-3	once	TRBJ2-3	CASSQDLPRRITDTQYF	TGCGCCAGCAGCCAAGATCTTCCTCGTAGAATCACAGATACGCAGTATTTT
-	TRBV28	few	TRBJ2-5	CASRLPGEETQYF	TGTGCCAGCAGACTCCCTGGTGAAGAGACCCAGTACTTC
-	TRBV5-1	few	TRBJ2-3	CASSLFVDTDTQYF	TGCGCCAGCAGCTTGTTTGTAGACACAGATACGCAGTATTTT
-	TRBV6-4	few	TRBJ2-3	CASSESSARTDTQYF	TGTGCCAGCAGTGAGTCTAGCGCTCGCACAGATACGCAGTATTTT
-	TRBV6-5	few	TRBJ2-6	CASSYEVPGSGANVLTF	TGTGCCAGCAGTTACGAGGTTCCCGGCTCTGGGGCCAACGTCCTGACTTTC
TRBD2	TRBV20-1	-	TRBJ2-7	CSATGLNPGTSGRDPNFREDEQYF	TGCAGTGCTACGGGCCTAAATCCCGGGACTAGCGGGAGGGATCCCAATTTCAGGGAGGACGAGCAGTACTTC
-	TRBV30	-	TRBJ2-7	CAWSVPDEQYF	TGTGCCTGGAGTGTACCCGACGAGCAGTACTTC
TRBD1	TRBV6-5	few	TRBJ1-2	CASSYLRTGGSYGYTF	TGTGCCAGCAGTTACTTACGGACAGGGGGCAGTTATGGCTACACCTTC
-	TRBV27	-	TRBJ2-2	CASSSRRNTGELFF	TGTGCCAGCAGTTCCAGACGGAACACCGGGGAGCTGTTTTTT
-	TRBV30	-	TRBJ1-5	CAWSRQGNQPQHF	TGTGCCTGGAGTAGACAGGGCAATCAGCCCCAGCATTTT
-	TRBV20-1	few	TRBJ1-2	CSASSGADVYGYTF	TGCAGTGCTAGCAGCGGGGCCGACGTCTATGGCTACACCTTC
TRBD2	TRBV5-1	-	TRBJ2-5	CASSQGLAQETQYF	TGCGCCAGCAGCCAGGGACTAGCTCAGGAGACCCAGTACTTC
-	TRBV6-2/TRBV6-3	-	TRBJ2-1	CASSIANEQFF	TGTGCCAGCAGCATTGCTAATGAGCAGTTCTTC
TRBD2	TRBV4-1	many	TRBJ2-3	CASSQAKLAGGPLIDTQYF	TGCGCCAGCAGCCAAGCGAAGCTAGCGGGAGGGCCATTAATCGATACGCAGTATTTT
TRBD1	TRBV6-5	-	TRBJ2-7	CASALWDRVSEQYF	TGTGCCAGCGCTCTATGGGACAGGGTGTCCGAGCAGTACTTC
-	TRBV5-1	-	TRBJ2-1	CASSSGLGGYNEQFF	TGCGCCAGCAGCTCCGGACTAGGGGGATATAATGAGCAGTTCTTC
-	TRBV7-8	few	TRBJ2-6	CASSLGWSRVTGANVLTF	TGTGCCAGCAGCTTAGGGTGGAGCAGGGTGACCGGGGCCAACGTCCTGACTTTC
TRBD1	TRBV20-1	many	TRBJ2-3	CSARPDRGSTDTQYF	TGCAGTGCTAGACCGGACAGGGGTAGCACAGATACGCAGTATTTT
-	TRBV7-8	-	TRBJ2-3	CASTRSRREGSDTQYF	TGTGCCAGCACACGATCAAGGCGGGAAGGGTCAGATACGCAGTATTTT
-	TRBV5-6	-	TRBJ1-1	CASRPYSSPNTEAFF	TGTGCCAGCAGGCCGTACAGTTCCCCGAACACTGAAGCTTTCTTT
-	TRBV27	few	TRBJ1-1	CASSPLVAAMNTEAFF	TGTGCCAGCAGCCCCCTCGTGGCAGCAATGAACACTGAAGCTTTCTTT
-	TRBV7-2	few	TRBJ1-6	CASSPYADNSPLHF	TGTGCCAGCAGCCCCTACGCAGATAATTCACCCCTCCACTTT